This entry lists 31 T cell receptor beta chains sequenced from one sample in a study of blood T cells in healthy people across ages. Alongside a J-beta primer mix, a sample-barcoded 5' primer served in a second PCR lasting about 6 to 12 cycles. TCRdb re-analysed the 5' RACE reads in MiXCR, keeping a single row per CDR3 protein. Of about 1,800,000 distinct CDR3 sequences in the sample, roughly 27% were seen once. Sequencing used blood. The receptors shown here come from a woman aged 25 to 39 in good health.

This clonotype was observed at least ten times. This CDR3 is CASSRGARDEKLFF. The CDR3 region has the DNA TGCGCCAGCAGCCGGGGGGCAAGGGATGAAAAACTGTTTTTT. The genes are TRBV4-3 and TRBJ1-4; D might be TRBD1 (6 bases). Trimming shortened V by 4 bases and J by 6 bases, and 12 bases separated the two germline ends. The CDR3 covers 14 residues. The germline V gene encodes CDR1 LGHNA and CDR2 YSLEER.

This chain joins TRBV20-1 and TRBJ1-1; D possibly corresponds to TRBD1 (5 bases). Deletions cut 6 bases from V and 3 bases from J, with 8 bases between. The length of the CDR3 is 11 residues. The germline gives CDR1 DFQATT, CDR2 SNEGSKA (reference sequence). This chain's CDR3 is CSARQYTEAFF. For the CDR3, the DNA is TGCAGTGCGCGACAGTACACTGAAGCTTTCTTT.

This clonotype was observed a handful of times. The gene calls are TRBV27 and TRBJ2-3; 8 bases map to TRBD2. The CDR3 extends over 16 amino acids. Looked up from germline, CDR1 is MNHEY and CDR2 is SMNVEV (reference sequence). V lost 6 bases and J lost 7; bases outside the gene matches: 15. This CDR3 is CASSLQLAGIEHTQYF. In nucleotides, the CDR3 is TGTGCCAGCAGCCTCCAATTAGCGGGAATCGAACATACGCAGTATTTT.

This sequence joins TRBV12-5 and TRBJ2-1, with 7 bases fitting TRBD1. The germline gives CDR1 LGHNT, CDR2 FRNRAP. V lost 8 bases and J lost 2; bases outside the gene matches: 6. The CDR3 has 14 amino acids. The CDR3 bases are TGTGCTAGTACCCCGGACAGGACCTACAATGAGCAGTTCTTC. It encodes CASTPDRTYNEQFF.

The CDR3 sequence is CASKLEGELFF. Written as DNA, the CDR3 is TGCGCCAGCAAACTTGAGGGGGAGCTGTTTTTT. This sequence joins TRBV10-2 and TRBJ2-2; D remains unclear. Deletions cut 7 bases from V and 8 bases from J, with 8 bases between. Germline CDR1 and CDR2: WSHSY and SAAADI. The CDR3 loop spans 11 amino acids.

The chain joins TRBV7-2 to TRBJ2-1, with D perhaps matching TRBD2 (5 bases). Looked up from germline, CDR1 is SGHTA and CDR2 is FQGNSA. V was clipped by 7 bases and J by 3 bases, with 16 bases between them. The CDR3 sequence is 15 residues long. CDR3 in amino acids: CASIPRASYYNEQFF. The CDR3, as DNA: TGTGCCAGCATCCCGAGGGCGAGTTACTACAATGAGCAGTTCTTC.

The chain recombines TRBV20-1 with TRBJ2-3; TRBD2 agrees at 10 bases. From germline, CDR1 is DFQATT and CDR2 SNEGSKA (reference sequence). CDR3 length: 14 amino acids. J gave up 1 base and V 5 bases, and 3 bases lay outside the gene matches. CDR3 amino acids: CSASSGSGTDTQYF. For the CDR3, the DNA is TGCAGTGCTTCTAGCGGGAGTGGCACAGATACGCAGTATTTT.

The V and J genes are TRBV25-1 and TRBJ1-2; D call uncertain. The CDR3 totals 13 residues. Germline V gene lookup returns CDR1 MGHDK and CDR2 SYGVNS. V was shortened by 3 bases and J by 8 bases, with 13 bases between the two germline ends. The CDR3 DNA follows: TGTGCCAGCAGTGACGGAGGTATCTACGGCTACACCTTC. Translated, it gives CASSDGGIYGYTF.

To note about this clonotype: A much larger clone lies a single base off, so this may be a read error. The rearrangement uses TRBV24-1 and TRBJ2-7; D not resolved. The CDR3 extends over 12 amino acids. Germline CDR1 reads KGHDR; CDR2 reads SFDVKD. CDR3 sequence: CAISDTSDEQYF. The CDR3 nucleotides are TGTGCCATCAGTGATACCTCCGACGAGCAGTACTTC.

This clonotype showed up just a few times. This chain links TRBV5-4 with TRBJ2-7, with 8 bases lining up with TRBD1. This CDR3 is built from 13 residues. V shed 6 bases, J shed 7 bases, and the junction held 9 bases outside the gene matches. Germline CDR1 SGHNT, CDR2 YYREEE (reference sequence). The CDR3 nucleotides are TGTGCCAGCAAAGACAGGGGTCGTTTAGAGCAGTACTTC. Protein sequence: CASKDRGRLEQYF.

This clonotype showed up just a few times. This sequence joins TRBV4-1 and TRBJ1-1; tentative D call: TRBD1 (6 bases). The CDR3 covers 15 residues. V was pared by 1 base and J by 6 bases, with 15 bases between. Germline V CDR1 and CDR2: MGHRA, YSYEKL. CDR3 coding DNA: TGCGCCAGCAGCCAAGCCGGGGGGCGAGGAGCTGAAGCTTTCTTT. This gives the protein CASSQAGGRGAEAFF.

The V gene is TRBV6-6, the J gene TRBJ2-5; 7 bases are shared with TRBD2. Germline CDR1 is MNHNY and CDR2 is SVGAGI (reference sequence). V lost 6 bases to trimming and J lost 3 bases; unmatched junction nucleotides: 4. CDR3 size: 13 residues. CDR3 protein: CASRGGIEETQYF. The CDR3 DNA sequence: TGTGCCAGCAGGGGGGGGATTGAAGAGACCCAGTACTTC.

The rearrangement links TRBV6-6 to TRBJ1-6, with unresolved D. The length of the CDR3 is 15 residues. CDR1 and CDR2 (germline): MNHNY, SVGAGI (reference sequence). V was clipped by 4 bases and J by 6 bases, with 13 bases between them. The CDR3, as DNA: TGTGCCAGCAGTTTGTCCCGGACTGGTAATTCACCCCTCCACTTT. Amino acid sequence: CASSLSRTGNSPLHF.

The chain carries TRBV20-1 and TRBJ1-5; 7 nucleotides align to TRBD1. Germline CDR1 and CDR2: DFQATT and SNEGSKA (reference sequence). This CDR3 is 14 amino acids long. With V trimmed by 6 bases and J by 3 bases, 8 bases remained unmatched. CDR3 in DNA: TGCAGTGCGGGCGGGGGACAGCACAATCAGCCCCAGCATTTT. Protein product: CSAGGGQHNQPQHF.

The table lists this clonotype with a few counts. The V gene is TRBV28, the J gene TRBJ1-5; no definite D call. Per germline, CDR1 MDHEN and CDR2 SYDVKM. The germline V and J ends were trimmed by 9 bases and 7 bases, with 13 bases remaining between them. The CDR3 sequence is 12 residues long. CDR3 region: CASSGRAQPQHF. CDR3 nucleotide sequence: TGTGCCAGTTCCGGAAGGGCCCAGCCCCAGCATTTT.

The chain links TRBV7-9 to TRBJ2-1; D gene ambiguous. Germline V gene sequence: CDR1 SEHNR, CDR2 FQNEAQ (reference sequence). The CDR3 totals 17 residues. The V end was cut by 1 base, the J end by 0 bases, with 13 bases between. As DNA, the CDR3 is TGTGCCAGCAGCTTAGGACTGATCCTGAGCTCCTACAATGAGCAGTTCTTC. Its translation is CASSLGLILSSYNEQFF. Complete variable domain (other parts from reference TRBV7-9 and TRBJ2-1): DTGVSQNPRHKITKRGQNVTFRCDPISEHNRLYWYRQTLGQGPEFLTYFQNEAQLEKSRLLSDRFSAERPKGSFSTLEIQRTEQGDSAMYLCASSLGLILSSYNEQFFGPGTRLTVL.

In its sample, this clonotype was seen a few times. The CDR3 DNA sequence: TGTGCCAGCAGCCCCACTGCGGCGGGGTACGAGCAGTACTTC. This encodes CASSPTAAGYEQYF. The V and J genes are TRBV7-2 and TRBJ2-7, with D tentatively TRBD2 (6 bases). The CDR3 covers 14 residues. Trimming took 5 bases from V and 4 from J, leaving 15 bases between them. Germline CDR1 reads SGHTA; CDR2 reads FQGNSA.

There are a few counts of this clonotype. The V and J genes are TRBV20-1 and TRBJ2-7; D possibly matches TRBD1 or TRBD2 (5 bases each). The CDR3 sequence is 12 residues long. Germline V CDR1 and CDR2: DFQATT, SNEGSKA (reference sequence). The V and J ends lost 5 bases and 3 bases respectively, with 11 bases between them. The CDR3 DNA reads TGCAGTGCTTTCCGGGACGGCTACGAGCAGTACTTC. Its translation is CSAFRDGYEQYF.

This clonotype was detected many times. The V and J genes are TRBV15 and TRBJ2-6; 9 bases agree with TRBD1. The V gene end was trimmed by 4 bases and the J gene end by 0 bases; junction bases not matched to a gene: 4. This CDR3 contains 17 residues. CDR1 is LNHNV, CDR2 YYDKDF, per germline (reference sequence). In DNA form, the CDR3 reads TGTGCCACCAGCATAGGACAGGGGATCTCTGGGGCCAACGTCCTGACTTTC. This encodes CATSIGQGISGANVLTF.

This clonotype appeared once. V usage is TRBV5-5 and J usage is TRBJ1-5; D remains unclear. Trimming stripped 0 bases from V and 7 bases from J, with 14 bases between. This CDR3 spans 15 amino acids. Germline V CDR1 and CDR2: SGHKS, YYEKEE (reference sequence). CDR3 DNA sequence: TGTGCCAGCAGCTTGGAGGTCTGGCAGCGGCAGCCCCAGCATTTT. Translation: CASSLEVWQRQPQHF.

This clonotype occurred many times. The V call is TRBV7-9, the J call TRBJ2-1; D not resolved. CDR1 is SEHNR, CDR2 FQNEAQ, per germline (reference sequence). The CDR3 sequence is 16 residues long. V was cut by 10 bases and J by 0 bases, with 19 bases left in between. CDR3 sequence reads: CATTLRAASSYNEQFF. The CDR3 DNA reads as TGTGCCACGACGCTACGAGCAGCTTCCTCCTACAATGAGCAGTTCTTC.

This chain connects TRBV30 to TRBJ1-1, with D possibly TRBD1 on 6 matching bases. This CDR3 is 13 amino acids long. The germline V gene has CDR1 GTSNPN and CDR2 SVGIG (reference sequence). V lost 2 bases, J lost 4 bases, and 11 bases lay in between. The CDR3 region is CAWSRGQVTEAFF. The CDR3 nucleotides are TGTGCCTGGAGTCGGGGGCAGGTCACTGAAGCTTTCTTT.

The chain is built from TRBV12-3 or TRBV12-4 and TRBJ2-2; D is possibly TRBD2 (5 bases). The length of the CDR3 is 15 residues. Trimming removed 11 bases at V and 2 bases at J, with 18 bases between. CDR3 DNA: TGTGCCTCTACTAACCGGGAAACCAACACCGGGGAGCTGTTTTTT. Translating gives CASTNRETNTGELFF.

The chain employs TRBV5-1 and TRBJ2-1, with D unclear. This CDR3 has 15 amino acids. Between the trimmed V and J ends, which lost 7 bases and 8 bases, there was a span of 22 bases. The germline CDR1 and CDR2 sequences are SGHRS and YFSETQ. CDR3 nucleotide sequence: TGCGCCAGCTCCAAACTGGTACTGCAAGGCGATGAGCAGTTCTTC. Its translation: CASSKLVLQGDEQFF.

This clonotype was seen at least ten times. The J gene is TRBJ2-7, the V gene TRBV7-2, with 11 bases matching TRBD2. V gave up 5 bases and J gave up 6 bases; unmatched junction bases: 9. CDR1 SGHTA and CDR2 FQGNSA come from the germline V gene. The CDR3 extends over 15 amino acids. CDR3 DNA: TGTGCCAGCAGCAATAGCGGGAGGGCGCTCGGCGAGCAGTACTTC. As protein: CASSNSGRALGEQYF.

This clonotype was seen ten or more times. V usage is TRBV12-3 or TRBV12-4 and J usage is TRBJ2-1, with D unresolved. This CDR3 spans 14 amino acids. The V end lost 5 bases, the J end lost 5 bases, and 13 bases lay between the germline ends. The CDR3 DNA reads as TGTGCCAGCAGTAGGGCAGTACGTAACAATGAGCAGTTCTTC. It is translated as CASSRAVRNNEQFF.

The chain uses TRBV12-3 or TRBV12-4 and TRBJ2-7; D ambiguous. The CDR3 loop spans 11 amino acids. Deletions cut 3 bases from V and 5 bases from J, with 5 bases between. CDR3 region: CASSFRDEQYV. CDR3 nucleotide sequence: TGTGCCAGCAGTTTCCGGGACGAGCAGTACGTC.

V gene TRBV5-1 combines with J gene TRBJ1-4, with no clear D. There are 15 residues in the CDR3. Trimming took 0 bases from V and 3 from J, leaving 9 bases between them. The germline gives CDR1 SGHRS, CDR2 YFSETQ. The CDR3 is CASSLDGRSNEKLFF. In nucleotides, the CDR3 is TGCGCCAGCAGCTTGGACGGGAGGTCTAATGAAAAACTGTTTTTT.

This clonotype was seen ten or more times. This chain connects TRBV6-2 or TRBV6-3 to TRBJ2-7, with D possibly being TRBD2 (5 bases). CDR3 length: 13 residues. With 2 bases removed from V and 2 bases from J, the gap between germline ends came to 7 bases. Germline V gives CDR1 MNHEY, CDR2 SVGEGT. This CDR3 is CASSYAGTYEQYF. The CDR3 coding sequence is TGTGCCAGCAGTTACGCCGGGACCTACGAGCAGTACTTC.

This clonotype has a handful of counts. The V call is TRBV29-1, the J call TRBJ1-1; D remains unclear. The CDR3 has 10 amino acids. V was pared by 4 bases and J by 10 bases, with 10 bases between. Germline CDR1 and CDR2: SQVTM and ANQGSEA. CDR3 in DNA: TGCAGCGTTGTAGACGAGCGAGCTTTCTTT. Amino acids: CSVVDERAFF. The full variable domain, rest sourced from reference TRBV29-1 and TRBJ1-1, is SAVISQKPSRDICQRGTSLTIQCQVDSQVTMMFWYRQQPGQSLTLIATANQGSEATYESGFVIDKFPISRPNLTFSTLTVSNMSPEDSSIYLCSVVDERAFFGQGTRLTVV.

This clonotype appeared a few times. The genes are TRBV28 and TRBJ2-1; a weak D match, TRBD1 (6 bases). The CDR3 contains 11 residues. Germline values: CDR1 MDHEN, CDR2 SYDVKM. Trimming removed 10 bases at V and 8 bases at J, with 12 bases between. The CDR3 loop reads CATEQGDEQFF. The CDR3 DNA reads TGTGCCACCGAACAGGGCGATGAGCAGTTCTTC.